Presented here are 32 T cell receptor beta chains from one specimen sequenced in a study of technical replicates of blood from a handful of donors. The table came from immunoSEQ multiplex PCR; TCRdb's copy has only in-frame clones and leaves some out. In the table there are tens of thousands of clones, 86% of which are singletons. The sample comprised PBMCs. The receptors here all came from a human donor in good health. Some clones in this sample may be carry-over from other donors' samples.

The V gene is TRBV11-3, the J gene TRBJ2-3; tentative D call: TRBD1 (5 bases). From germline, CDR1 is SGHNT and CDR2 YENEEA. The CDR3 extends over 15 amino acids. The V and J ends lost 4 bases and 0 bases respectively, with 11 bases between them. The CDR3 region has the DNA TGTGCCAGCAGCTCCAAGGGGCCCAGCACAGATACGCAGTATTTT. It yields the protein CASSSKGPSTDTQYF.

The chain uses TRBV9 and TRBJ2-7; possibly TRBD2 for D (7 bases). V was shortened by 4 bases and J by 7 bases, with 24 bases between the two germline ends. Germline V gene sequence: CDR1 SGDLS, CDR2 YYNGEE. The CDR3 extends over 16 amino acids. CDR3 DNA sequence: TGTGCCAGCAGCCCCCCCGGGGCACAGGGAGGGAAAGAGCAGTACTTC. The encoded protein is CASSPPGAQGGKEQYF.

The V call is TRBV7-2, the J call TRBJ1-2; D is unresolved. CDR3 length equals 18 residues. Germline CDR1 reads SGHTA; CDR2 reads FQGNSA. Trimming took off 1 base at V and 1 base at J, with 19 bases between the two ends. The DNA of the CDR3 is TGTGCCAGCAGCTTAGACCCTTTACAACTGACTTTTAACTATGGCTACACCTTC. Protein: CASSLDPLQLTFNYGYTF.

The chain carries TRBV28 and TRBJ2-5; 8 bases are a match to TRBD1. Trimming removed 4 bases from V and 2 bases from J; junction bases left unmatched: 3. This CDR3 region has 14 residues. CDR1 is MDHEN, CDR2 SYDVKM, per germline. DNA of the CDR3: TGTGCCAGCAGTTGGTACAGGGGGCAAGAGACCCAGTACTTC. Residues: CASSWYRGQETQYF. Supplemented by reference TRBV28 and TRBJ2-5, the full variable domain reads DVKVTQSSRYLVKRTGEKVFLECVQDMDHENMFWYRQDPGLGLRLIYFSYDVKMKEKGDIPEGYSVSREKKERFSLILESASTNQTSMYLCASSWYRGQETQYFGPGTRLLVL.

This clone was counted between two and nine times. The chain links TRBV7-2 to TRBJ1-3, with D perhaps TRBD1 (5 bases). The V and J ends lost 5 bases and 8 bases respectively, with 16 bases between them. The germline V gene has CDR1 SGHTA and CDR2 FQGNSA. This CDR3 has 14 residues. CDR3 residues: CASSTRPGQDTIYF. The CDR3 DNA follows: TGTGCCAGCAGCACACGTCCAGGGCAAGACACCATATATTTT. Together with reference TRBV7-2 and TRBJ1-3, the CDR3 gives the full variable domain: GAGVSQSPSNKVTEKGKDVELRCDPISGHTALYWYRQSLGQGLEFLIYFQGNSAPDKSGLPSDRFSAERTGGSVSTLTIQRTQQEDSAVYLCASSTRPGQDTIYFGEGSWLTVV.

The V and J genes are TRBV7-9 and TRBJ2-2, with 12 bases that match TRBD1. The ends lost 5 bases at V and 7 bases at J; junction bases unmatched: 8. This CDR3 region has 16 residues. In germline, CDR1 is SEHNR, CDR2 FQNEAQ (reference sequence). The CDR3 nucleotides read TGTGCCAGCAGCCGCCCGGGACAGGGGGCCCTCGGGGAGCTGTTTTTT. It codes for CASSRPGQGALGELFF.

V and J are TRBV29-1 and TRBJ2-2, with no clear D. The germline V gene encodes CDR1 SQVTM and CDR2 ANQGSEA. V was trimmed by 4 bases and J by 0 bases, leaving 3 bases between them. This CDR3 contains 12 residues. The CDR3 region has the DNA TGCAGCGTTGTCGCGAACACCGGGGAGCTGTTTTTT. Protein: CSVVANTGELFF.

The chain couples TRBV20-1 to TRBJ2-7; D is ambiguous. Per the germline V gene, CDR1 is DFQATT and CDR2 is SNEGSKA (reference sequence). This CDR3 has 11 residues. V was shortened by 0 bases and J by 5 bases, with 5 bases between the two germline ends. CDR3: CSARDSHEQYF. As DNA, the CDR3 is TGCAGTGCTAGAGATAGCCACGAGCAGTACTTC.

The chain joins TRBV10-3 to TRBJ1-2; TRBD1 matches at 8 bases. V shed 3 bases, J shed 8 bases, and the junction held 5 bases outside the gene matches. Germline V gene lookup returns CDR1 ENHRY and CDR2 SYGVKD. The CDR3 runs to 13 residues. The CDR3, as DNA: TGTGCCATCAGTGAAGGACAGGGTGTCGGCTACACCTTC. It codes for CAISEGQGVGYTF.

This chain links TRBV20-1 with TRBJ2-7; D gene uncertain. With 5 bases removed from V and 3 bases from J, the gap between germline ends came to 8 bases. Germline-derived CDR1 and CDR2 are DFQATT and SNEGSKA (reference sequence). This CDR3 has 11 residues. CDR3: CSALRSYEQYF. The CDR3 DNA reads TGCAGTGCTCTCCGTAGCTACGAGCAGTACTTC.

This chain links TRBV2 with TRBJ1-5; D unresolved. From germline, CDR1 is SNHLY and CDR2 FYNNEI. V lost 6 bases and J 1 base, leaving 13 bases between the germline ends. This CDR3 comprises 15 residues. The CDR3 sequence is CASREAVLSNQPQHF. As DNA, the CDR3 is TGTGCCAGCAGAGAGGCGGTACTGAGCAATCAGCCCCAGCATTTT. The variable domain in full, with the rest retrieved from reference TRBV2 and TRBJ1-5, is EPEVTQTPSHQVTQMGQEVILRCVPISNHLYFYWYRQILGQKVEFLVSFYNNEISEKSEIFDDQFSVERPDGSNFTLKIRSTKLEDSAMYFCASREAVLSNQPQHFGDGTRLSIL.

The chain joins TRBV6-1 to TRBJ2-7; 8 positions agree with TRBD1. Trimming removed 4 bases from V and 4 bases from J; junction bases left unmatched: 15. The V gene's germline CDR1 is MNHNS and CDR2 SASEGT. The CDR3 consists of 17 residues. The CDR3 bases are TGTGCCAGCAGTGGTGCCACCACAGGGGGGAAAGGATACGAGCAGTACTTC. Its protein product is CASSGATTGGKGYEQYF.

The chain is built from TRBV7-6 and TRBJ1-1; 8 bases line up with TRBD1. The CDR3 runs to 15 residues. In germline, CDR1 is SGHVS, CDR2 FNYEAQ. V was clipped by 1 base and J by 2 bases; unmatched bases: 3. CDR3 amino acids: CASSLGQGANTEAFF. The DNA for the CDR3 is TGTGCCAGCAGCTTAGGTCAGGGGGCAAACACTGAAGCTTTCTTT.

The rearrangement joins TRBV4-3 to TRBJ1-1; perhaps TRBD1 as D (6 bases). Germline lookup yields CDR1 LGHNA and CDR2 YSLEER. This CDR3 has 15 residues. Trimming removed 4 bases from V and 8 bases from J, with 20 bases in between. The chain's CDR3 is CASSPVSNFGGEAFF. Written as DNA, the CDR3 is TGCGCCAGCAGCCCCGTGAGTAATTTTGGGGGCGAAGCTTTCTTT.

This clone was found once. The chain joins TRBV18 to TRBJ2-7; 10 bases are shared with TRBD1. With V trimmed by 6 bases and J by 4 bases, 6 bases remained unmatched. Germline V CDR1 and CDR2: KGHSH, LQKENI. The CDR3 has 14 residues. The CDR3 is CASSRDRGVYEQYF. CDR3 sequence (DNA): TGTGCCAGCTCCCGGGACAGGGGAGTTTACGAGCAGTACTTC. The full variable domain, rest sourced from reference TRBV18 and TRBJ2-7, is NAGVMQNPRHLVRRRGQEARLRCSPMKGHSHVYWYRQLPEEGLKFMVYLQKENIIDESGMPKERFSAEFPKEGPSILRIQQVVRGDSAAYFCASSRDRGVYEQYFGPGTRLTVT.

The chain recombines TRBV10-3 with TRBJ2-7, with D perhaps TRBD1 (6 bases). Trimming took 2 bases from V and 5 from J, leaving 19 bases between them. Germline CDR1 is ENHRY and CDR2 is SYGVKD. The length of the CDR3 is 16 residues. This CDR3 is CAISELPPGQVHEQYF. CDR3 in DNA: TGTGCCATCAGTGAGCTACCCCCGGGACAAGTCCACGAGCAGTACTTC.

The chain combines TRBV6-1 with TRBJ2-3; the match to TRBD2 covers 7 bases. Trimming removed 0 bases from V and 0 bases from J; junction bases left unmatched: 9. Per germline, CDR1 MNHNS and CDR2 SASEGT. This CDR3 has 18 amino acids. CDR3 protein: CASSEAGWVRGSTDTQYF. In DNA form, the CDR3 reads TGTGCCAGCAGTGAAGCTGGGTGGGTGCGGGGGAGCACAGATACGCAGTATTTT.

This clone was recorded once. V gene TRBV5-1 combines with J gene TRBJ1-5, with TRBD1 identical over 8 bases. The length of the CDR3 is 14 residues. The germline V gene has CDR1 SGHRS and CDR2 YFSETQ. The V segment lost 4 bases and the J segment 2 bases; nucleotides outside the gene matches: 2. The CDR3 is CASSPDRGNQPQHF. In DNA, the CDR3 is TGCGCCAGCAGCCCGGACAGGGGCAATCAGCCCCAGCATTTT. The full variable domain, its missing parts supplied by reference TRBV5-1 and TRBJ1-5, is KAGVTQTPRYLIKTRGQQVTLSCSPISGHRSVSWYQQTPGQGLQFLFEYFSETQRNKGNFPGRFSGRQFSNSRSEMNVSTLELGDSALYLCASSPDRGNQPQHFGDGTRLSIL.

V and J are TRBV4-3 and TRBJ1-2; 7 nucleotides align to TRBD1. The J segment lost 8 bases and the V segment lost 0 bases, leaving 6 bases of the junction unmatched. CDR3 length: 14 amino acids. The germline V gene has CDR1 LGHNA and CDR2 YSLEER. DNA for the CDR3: TGCGCCAGCAGCCAAGAAAGGGGGCGCGGAGGCTACACCTTC. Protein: CASSQERGRGGYTF.

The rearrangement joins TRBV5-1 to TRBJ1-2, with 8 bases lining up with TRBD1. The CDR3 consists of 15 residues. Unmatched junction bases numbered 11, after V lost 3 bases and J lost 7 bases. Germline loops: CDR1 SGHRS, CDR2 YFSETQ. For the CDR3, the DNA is TGCGCCAGCAGCTCGATGACAGGGGAAACTAGTGGCTACACCTTC. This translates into CASSSMTGETSGYTF.

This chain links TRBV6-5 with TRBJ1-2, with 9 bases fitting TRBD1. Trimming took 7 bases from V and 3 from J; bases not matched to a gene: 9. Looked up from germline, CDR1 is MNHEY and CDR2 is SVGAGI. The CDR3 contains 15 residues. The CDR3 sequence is CASTNTGGAHYGYTF. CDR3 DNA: TGTGCCAGCACAAACACAGGGGGCGCCCACTATGGCTACACCTTC.

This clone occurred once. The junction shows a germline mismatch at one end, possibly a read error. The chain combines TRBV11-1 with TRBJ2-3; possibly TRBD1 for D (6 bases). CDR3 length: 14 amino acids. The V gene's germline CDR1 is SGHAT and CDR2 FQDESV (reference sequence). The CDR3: CASTLGASKDTQYF. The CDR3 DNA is TGTGCCAGCACCCTGGGGGCTAGCAAAGATACGCAGTATTTT.

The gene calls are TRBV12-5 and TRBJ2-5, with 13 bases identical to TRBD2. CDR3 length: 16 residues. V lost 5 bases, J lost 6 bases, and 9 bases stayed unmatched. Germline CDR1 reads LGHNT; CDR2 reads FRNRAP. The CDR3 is CASGTRLAGGPQTQYF. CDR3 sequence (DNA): TGTGCTAGTGGTACCAGACTAGCGGGAGGACCCCAGACCCAGTACTTC.

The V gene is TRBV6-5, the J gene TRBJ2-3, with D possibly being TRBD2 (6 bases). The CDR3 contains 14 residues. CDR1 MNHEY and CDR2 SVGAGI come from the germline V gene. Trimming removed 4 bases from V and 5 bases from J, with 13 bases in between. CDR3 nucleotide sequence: TGTGCCAGCAGTTCGGGACTGAGGGGAGATACGCAGTATTTT. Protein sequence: CASSSGLRGDTQYF.

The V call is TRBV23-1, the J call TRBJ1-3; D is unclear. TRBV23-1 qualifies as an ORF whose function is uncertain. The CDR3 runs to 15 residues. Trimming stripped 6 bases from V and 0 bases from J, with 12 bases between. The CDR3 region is CASRLNLLSGNTIYF. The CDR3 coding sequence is TGCGCCAGCAGGCTAAACTTACTCTCTGGAAACACCATATATTTT.

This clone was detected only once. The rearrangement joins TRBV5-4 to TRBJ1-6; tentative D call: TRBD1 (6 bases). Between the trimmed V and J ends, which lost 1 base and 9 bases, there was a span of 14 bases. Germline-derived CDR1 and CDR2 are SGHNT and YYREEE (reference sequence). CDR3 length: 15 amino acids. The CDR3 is CASSLRQGLTSPLHF. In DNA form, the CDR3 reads TGTGCCAGCAGCTTGCGGCAGGGGTTAACTTCACCCCTCCACTTT.

CDR3 sequence reads: CASSNPYRDHEQFF. The CDR3 DNA sequence: TGTGCCAGTAGTAACCCCTACAGGGACCATGAGCAGTTCTTC. This rearrangement joins TRBV19 to TRBJ2-1; D is perhaps TRBD1 (6 bases). This CDR3 contains 14 residues. V was pared by 4 bases and J by 8 bases, with 15 bases between. Looked up from germline, CDR1 is LNHDA and CDR2 is SQIVND (reference sequence).

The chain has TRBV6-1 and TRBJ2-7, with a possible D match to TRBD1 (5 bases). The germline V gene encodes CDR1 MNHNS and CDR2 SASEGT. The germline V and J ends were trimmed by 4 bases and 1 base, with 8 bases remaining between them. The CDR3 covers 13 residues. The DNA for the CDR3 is TGTGCCAGCAGTGGACAGCTTTCCTACGAGCAGTACTTC. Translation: CASSGQLSYEQYF.

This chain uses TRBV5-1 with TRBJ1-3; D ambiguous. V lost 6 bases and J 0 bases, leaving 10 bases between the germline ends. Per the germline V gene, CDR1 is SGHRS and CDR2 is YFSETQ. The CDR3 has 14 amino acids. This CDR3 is CASTDSSSGNTIYF. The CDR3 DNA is TGCGCCAGCACAGACTCGAGCTCTGGAAACACCATATATTTT.

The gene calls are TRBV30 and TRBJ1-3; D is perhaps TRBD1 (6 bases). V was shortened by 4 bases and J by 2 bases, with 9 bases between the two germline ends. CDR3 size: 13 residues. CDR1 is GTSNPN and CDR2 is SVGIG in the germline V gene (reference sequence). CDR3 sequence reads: CAWNTGTGNTIYF. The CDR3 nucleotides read TGTGCCTGGAATACAGGGACTGGAAACACCATATATTTT. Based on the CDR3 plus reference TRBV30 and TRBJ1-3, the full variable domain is SQTIHQWPATLVQPVGSPLSLECTVEGTSNPNLYWYRQAAGRGLQLLFYSVGIGQISSEVPQNLSASRPQDRQFILSSKKLLLSDSGFYLCAWNTGTGNTIYFGEGSWLTVV.

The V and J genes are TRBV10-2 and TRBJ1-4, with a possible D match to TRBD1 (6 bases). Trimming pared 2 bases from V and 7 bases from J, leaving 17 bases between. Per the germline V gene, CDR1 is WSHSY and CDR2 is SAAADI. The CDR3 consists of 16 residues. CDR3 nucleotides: TGCGCCAGCAGTGAGCCAGCCGGGACATACGGTGAAAAACTGTTTTTT. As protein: CASSEPAGTYGEKLFF.

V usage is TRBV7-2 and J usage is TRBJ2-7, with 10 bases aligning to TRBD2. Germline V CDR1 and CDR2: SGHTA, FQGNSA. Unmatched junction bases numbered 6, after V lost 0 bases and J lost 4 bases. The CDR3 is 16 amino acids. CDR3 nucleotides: TGTGCCAGCAGCTTAGCGACGACTAGCGGGCGATACGAGCAGTACTTC. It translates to CASSLATTSGRYEQYF.